These T cell receptor beta chains were read from a single sample in a study of blood T cell repertoires in COVID-19. Some clones are missing from TCRdb's copy, which holds only in-frame ones; the method was immunoSEQ multiplex PCR. This table holds hundreds of thousands of clones, roughly 90% found once. What was sequenced was PBMCs or T cells enriched from blood (not recorded which). All receptors come from a woman younger than 30 with acute COVID-19. The CDR3 runs from the conserved cysteine through the conserved F or W. D genes are given only for firm matches. Not all rows give a size; the values are once, few, many and, for expanded clones, a class.

d_call	v_call	j_call	clone_size	cdr3_nt	cdr3_aa
TRBD2	TRBV19	TRBJ2-3	NA	TGTGCCAGTAGGACTAGCGGGAGTTCAGATACGCAGTATTTT	CASRTSGSSDTQYF
NA	TRBV27	TRBJ1-6	NA	TGTGCCAGCAGTTTATTGGGCAGTCAGAATTCACCCCTCCACTTT	CASSLLGSQNSPLHF
TRBD1	TRBV4-3	TRBJ2-1	once	TGCGCCAGCAGCCAAGGACAGGGGCTCTACAATGAGCAGTTCTTC	CASSQGQGLYNEQFF
TRBD1	TRBV5-4	TRBJ2-1	NA	TGTGCCAGCAGTTACGGAGGACAGGGTAGGGATGAGCAGTTCTTC	CASSYGGQGRDEQFF
TRBD1	TRBV27	TRBJ2-7	once	TGTGCCAGCTGGTCACCGGGACAGGGCTACGAGCAGTACTTC	CASWSPGQGYEQYF
TRBD2	TRBV18	TRBJ2-5	NA	TGTGCCAGCTCACCGAGGCTAGCGGGAGGGCGCGGAGAGACCCAGTACTTC	CASSPRLAGGRGETQYF
NA	TRBV27	TRBJ1-6	NA	TGTGCCAGCACTCCACCCTTCCGGGGGGGACGTACTAGCTCCTATAATTCACCCCTCCACTTT	CASTPPFRGGRTSSYNSPLHF
TRBD2	TRBV5-1	TRBJ2-5	NA	TGCGCCAGCAGCCTTGGACTAGCGCAAGAGACCCAGTACTTC	CASSLGLAQETQYF
NA	TRBV27	TRBJ2-3	NA	TGTGCCAGCGCTCGATTGAGGGCGAAAGATACGCAGTATTTT	CASARLRAKDTQYF
NA	TRBV19	TRBJ2-5	NA	TGTGCCAGTAGTATCTCCGGAGGGCAGAGGAAGACCCAGTACTTC	CASSISGGQRKTQYF
NA	TRBV19	TRBJ2-7	NA	TGTGCCAGTAGTATAGGACTACCCGCCTACGAGCAGTACTTC	CASSIGLPAYEQYF
TRBD2	TRBV5-1	TRBJ2-7	NA	TGCGCCAGCAGCTTGGCCGGACTAGCGGTTTCCTACGAGCAGTACTTC	CASSLAGLAVSYEQYF
NA	TRBV7-2	TRBJ2-3	NA	TGTGCCAGCAGCGTGTTCGGAACGGGAGTGGTAGATACGCAGTATTTT	CASSVFGTGVVDTQYF
NA	TRBV7-9	TRBJ2-2	NA	TGTGCCAGCAGCCCGACAGGACCGGGGGAGCTGTTTTTT	CASSPTGPGELFF
NA	TRBV18	TRBJ2-7	NA	TGTGCCAGCTCACCACTTGACAGCGCCTACGAGCAGTACTTC	CASSPLDSAYEQYF
NA	TRBV29-1	TRBJ2-5	few	TGCAGCGCCACCCCCCAGCAAGAGACCCAGTACTTC	CSATPQQETQYF
NA	TRBV11-2	TRBJ1-1	NA	TGTGCCAGCAGCGCCCACAGGGACACTGAAGCTTTCTTT	CASSAHRDTEAFF
NA	TRBV7-2	TRBJ1-2	few	TGTGCCAGCAGCTTAGATTTTTTCGCGCATACGGTCTATGGCTACACCTTC	CASSLDFFAHTVYGYTF
NA	TRBV19	TRBJ1-5	NA	TGTGCCAGTAGTATAGATCCGCTCTTCTATCCCAATCAGCCCCAGCATTTT	CASSIDPLFYPNQPQHF
NA	TRBV14	TRBJ2-5	NA	TGTGCCAGCAGCCAAGATCGGGGAGGCGAGACCCAGTACTTC	CASSQDRGGETQYF
TRBD1	TRBV9	TRBJ2-2	NA	TGTGCCAGCAGCGTTTACGGGACAGCCAACACCGGGGAGCTGTTTTTT	CASSVYGTANTGELFF
TRBD2	TRBV19	TRBJ2-1	NA	TGTGCCAGTAGCCCCCCGGGCGGGAGATACAATGAGCAGTTCTTC	CASSPPGGRYNEQFF
NA	TRBV4-2	TRBJ1-4	NA	TGTGCCAGCAGCCAAGAGACAACAGGGAGTAATGAAAAACTGTTTTTT	CASSQETTGSNEKLFF
TRBD1	TRBV7-9	TRBJ2-2	NA	TGTGCCAGCAGCAACAGGGGACCGAACACCGGGGAGCTGTTTTTT	CASSNRGPNTGELFF
TRBD2	TRBV4-2	TRBJ2-4	NA	TGTGCCAGCAGCCAAGAGGGGACTAGCGGGGGAGCCAAAAACATTCAGTACTTC	CASSQEGTSGGAKNIQYF
NA	TRBV7-9	TRBJ1-1	NA	TGTGCCAGCAGCTTAAGACAGATGAACACTGAAGCTTTCTTT	CASSLRQMNTEAFF
NA	TRBV5-1	TRBJ2-6	NA	TGCGCCAGCAGCGCTGACGGGTCCGGGGCCAACGTCCTGACTTTC	CASSADGSGANVLTF
NA	TRBV9	TRBJ2-1	NA	TGTGCCAGCAGCGCTGGGACTGCGCATTACAATGAGCAGTTCTTC	CASSAGTAHYNEQFF
TRBD2	TRBV10-2	TRBJ2-5	NA	TGCGCCAGCAGTGAGTCGATCATAGCGGGAGGGCAAGAGACCCAGTACTTC	CASSESIIAGGQETQYF
TRBD1	TRBV6-5	TRBJ2-2	NA	TGTGCCAGCAGCAAAGACAGGGGCCGGGCAGGGGAGCTGTTTTTT	CASSKDRGRAGELFF
TRBD2	TRBV6-5	TRBJ2-3	NA	TGTGCCAGCAGACCGGGACTAGGAAGAGATACGCAGTATTTT	CASRPGLGRDTQYF
TRBD2	TRBV4-3	TRBJ2-1	NA	TGCGCCAGCAGCCCAACTAGCGGGAGATACAATGAGCAGTTCTTC	CASSPTSGRYNEQFF
TRBD2	TRBV13	TRBJ2-1	NA	TGTGCCAGCAGCTTAGGACTAGCGGGCGTCTATGGGGACAATGAGCAGTTCTTC	CASSLGLAGVYGDNEQFF
NA	TRBV12-3/TRBV12-4	TRBJ1-2	NA	TGTGCCAGCAGTAGAGATAATGGCTACACCTTC	CASSRDNGYTF
NA	TRBV5-8	TRBJ1-5	NA	TGTGCCAGCAGCTTAGCGGATATTAATCAGAGGCCCCAGCATTTT	CASSLADINQRPQHF
NA	TRBV25-1	TRBJ1-2	NA	TGTGCCAGCAGTGTACAGGGAGCCTATGGCTACACCTTC	CASSVQGAYGYTF
TRBD2	TRBV19	TRBJ2-1	NA	TGTGCCAGTAGTATAGATCAGCAACTAGCGGGGTACAATGAGCAGTTCTTC	CASSIDQQLAGYNEQFF
TRBD2	TRBV7-2	TRBJ2-1	NA	TGTGCCAGCAGCCTTAGCGGGCCATACAATGAGCAGTTCTTC	CASSLSGPYNEQFF
TRBD2	TRBV4-1	TRBJ2-5	NA	TGCGCCAGCAGCCAAGATGGGACTAGCGGGAGAAAGTCGGAAGGGACCCAGTACTTC	CASSQDGTSGRKSEGTQYF
NA	TRBV2	TRBJ2-5	NA	TGTGCCAGCAGTGAAGCAGGCAGGGGGGAAGAGACCCAGTACTTC	CASSEAGRGEETQYF
TRBD2	TRBV3-1/TRBV3-2	TRBJ2-1	NA	TGTGCCAGCAGCCAGGGGACTAGCGGGAGATGGGTTGAGTTCTTC	CASSQGTSGRWVEFF
TRBD1	TRBV7-7	TRBJ2-5	NA	TGTGCTAGCAGCTTAGTTGGTGGGACAGGAGAGACCCAGTACTTC	CASSLVGGTGETQYF
NA	TRBV23-1	TRBJ1-5	NA	TGCGCCAGCAGTCAATCGGCCCAGGGCAGGAATCAGCCCCAGCATTTT	CASSQSAQGRNQPQHF
TRBD2	TRBV15	TRBJ2-1	NA	TGTGCCACCAGCAGAAATCGGGAGGGCCATTTCAATGAGCAGTTCTTC	CATSRNREGHFNEQFF
NA	TRBV27	TRBJ2-4	NA	TGTGCCAGCAGTTTAGTAGCGAGAGGGAACATTCAGTACTTC	CASSLVARGNIQYF